This TCR beta chain came from a study of monozygotic twins with inflammatory bowel disease (dated by TCRdb to the late 2010s). With regard to the full study: The complete study included around 30 monozygotic twin pairs: 19 IBD-discordant Danish pairs and nine German pairs, of which four were IBD-concordant and five were IBD-discordant. Disease-associated traits were sought mainly through comparisons between IBD patients and their genetically identical healthy co-twins within discordant pairs. Each individual had, on average, about 151 000 unique TCRalpha sequences and 181 000 unique TCRbeta sequences available for analysis. Broad study findings and their caveats: The results gave no support for a single strong signal or clonotype linked to IBD. Different T cell subtypes could not be distinguished in the analysis. Background noise and inter-individual variability may have been introduced into the repertoires by the differing immunosuppressive treatments among patients. IBD patients shared fewer clonotypes with other individuals than healthy twins did, most markedly in patients showing signs of disease activity. TCRbeta repertoire diversity, by inverse Simpson index, was decreased in IBD patients compared with their healthy co-twins. Repertoire similarity did not differ between concordant and discordant twins, possibly due to limited statistical power.

Regarding this clonotype: Its antigen remains unidentified.

The receptor library was made with 5' RACE. Each TCR library was prepared from around 3.5 ug of total RNA. For each sample, cDNA was synthesized in eight separate reactions using SMARTScribe reverse transcriptase. During cDNA synthesis, unique molecular identifiers containing a 6-nucleotide sample barcode were introduced by template switching. Amplification of TCRalpha and TCRbeta cDNA involved two nested PCRs of approximately 16 and 10 cycles, and each PCR was followed by bead purification. Before amplification, the cDNA was treated with uracil DNA-glycosylase and purified using the QIAquick PCR purification kit. The second PCR added Illumina TruSeq-compatible adapters along with sample-specific barcodes. Library quality and concentration were assessed using TapeStation and Qubit, and roughly 5 ng of each library was pooled. Pooled libraries were sequenced on an Illumina HiSeq2500 single-index Rapid Run with 2 x 100 bp reads and custom sequencing primers. Processing in the source paper ran as follows. PCR and sequencing errors were corrected by UMI-based consensus assembly using MiGEC version 1.2.6. MiXCR version 2.1.1 was used for V(D)J alignment, clonotype assembly and CDR3 extraction. To normalise gene usage, clonotype sharing and MAIT/NKT TCR abundance, the top 1000, 10 000 and 20 000 clonotypes in each sample were analysed. Diversity was computed as the inverse Simpson index with the vegan R package after downsampling to 27 000 UMIs. Paired Mann-Whitney U tests on discordant twin pairs were used, with Benjamini-Hochberg multiple-testing correction. Based on TCRdb reprocessing of the reads, there is one entry per CDR3 protein sequence, and DNA is missing. These V and J calls derive from TCRdb rather than the authors' analysis. This sample's table lists more than 300,000 distinct CDR3 sequences. Jointly, the top ten make up approximately 2.4% of the sample.

From each donor, a roughly 2.5 ml peripheral blood sample was collected into PAXgene tubes and stored at -80 degrees C. Total RNA was isolated from whole blood with the PAXgene blood miRNA kit on an automated QIAcube, without T cell sorting. Deep TCRalpha and TCRbeta repertoire profiling with unique molecular barcoding was performed on peripheral blood of monozygotic twin pairs concordant or discordant for inflammatory bowel disease. For every twin pair, smoking habits were documented, and each individual was categorised as a current, former or never smoker. The receptor comes from a human donor with ulcerative colitis or Crohn's disease, or a healthy co-twin of an affected twin (not recorded which). Sequenced: blood.

CDR3 reads: CASSQGLAKHYEQYF. The receptor chain draws on TRBV4-3 and TRBJ2-7; TCRdb indicates TRBD2, and absent DNA this call remains unverified. Reading from cysteine to phenylalanine, the CDR3 counts 15 amino acids. Only the protein is on record. CDR1 and CDR2 were assigned from the germline V gene as LGHNA and YSLEER.